Reported below is one T cell receptor beta chain. This clone's antigen is unknown. Nothing much larger sits one base from this clone, and base qualities are not available. This entry comes from a study of human T cells and chemical hapten exposure (dated by TCRdb to about 2021). About the investigation overall: For sensitization, 2% DPC in acetone was applied to a roughly 2 cm by roughly 2 cm area of upper inner arm skin. Throughout the roughly 24-week study period, patients were also given weekly therapeutic DPC doses on the scalp. Patch tests used Finn chambers with 0.01% DPC on the upper back, scored after 6 days by International Contact Dermatitis Research Group standards. Alopecia areata with under or over 50% scalp involvement, alopecia totalis and alopecia universalis were represented in the patient cohort, which was mostly female. The libraries were sequenced as a pool, and the TCR yield per sample differed mostly because of small variations in library volumes within the pool. In alopecia patients, the study followed how the peripheral blood TCR repertoire changed in vivo over primary and secondary sensitization to diphenylcyclopropenone (DPC), a hapten. Patient blood was sampled pre-sensitization (week 0) and at 2, 6 and about 24 weeks after DPC sensitization. About 30 alopecia patients provided blood for TCR sequencing at one to four time points (pre-sensitization, 2, 6 and 24 weeks).

The CDR3 covers 14 residues, taking in both the cysteine and the phenylalanine. Just CDR3 DNA is preserved here, 42 bases in frame from base 1. After removal of 6 bases from V and 4 bases from J, the junction retains 8 bases not matched to a gene. According to the germline V gene, CDR1 reads SQVTM and CDR2 reads ANQGSEA. The method behind the library was RACE. TCRdb names NextSeq 500 as the instrument used. Library preparation attached unique molecular identifiers to individual cDNA molecules for quantitative, reproducible TCR counting. Both TCR alpha and TCR beta chains were sequenced from each blood RNA sample. Per the authors' processing: Samples had a median of about 96,000 TCRs, with a range from about 20,000 to 690,600. V, J and CDR3 annotation of the TCR reads was performed with the Decombinator software suite. For the PS versus PT1 abundance plots, all samples were subsampled to the same number of TCRs (28,000). Expanded TCRs were defined as absent before sensitization and observed at least eight times at the 2-week time point. TCRdb handled the public reads itself, with Q25 trimming in fastp and clone calling in MiXCR, and kept productive beta chains. Each CDR3 protein appears once, grouped with its most common genes and DNA. The V and J calls follow TCRdb's processing rather than the paper's. In all, the sample holds roughly 380,000 distinct CDR3 sequences, and roughly 5% of those were seen once. The ten biggest clones cover about 2.5% of the sample.

Overall study results and their limits: All patients had alopecia, a presumed autoimmune disease, so their immune response might differ from that of healthy individuals. Compared with pre-sensitization or healthy control sets, expanded TCRs formed significantly more large CDR3 similarity clusters, which is consistent with antigen-driven responses. The number of TCRs above 1 in 1000 frequency did not change with DPC sensitization; there was no evidence of global repertoire structure alterations. Patch test score was positively correlated with the number of PT1 expanded TCRs, with significance at thresholds 8, 16 and 32 but not at 4. After repeated subsampling, the strength of the expansion versus patch-test correlation and the threshold at which it became significant changed.

In light of the paper, this sample's time point label describes: pre-sensitization, week 0. The treatment or condition label corresponds to: therapeutic diphenylcyclopropenone sensitization with weekly scalp DPC. At every patch-test visit, the blood draw took place before the patch test was put on. To be eligible, patients had to be aged 18 to 70, diagnosed with alopecia and judged suitable for DPC therapy, while pregnant patients were excluded. Total RNA was extracted from unfractionated whole blood that had been collected in Tempus Blood RNA tubes. The sample consisted of whole blood, taken in connection with sensitization to the hapten diphenylcyclopropenone (DPC). The rearranged chain carries TRBV29-1 and TRBJ2-7, with 11 bases aligning to TRBD1. This TCR came from a woman between 50 and 59 years old with alopecia areata. Some clones in this sample may be carry-over from other donors' samples. The nucleotide sequence reads TGCAGCGTCGCAGCCGGGACAGGGGGGTACGAGCAGTACTTC. This codes for CSVAAGTGGYEQYF.